A selection of T cell receptor beta chains follows, all from one sample in a study of CD8 T cells in ankylosing spondylitis. TCRdb re-called the 5' RACE reads with MiXCR, one entry per CDR3 protein. The sample contains 700,000 to 1,000,000 distinct CDR3 sequences, 12% of which appear only once. The sample comprised blood, either unsorted or a sorted T cell fraction (not recorded which). Receptors were obtained from a male donor with ankylosing spondylitis. Both conserved end residues are part of each CDR3.

V gene | CDR3 protein
TRBV5-1 | CASSLDGQPTKAFF
TRBV9 | CASTIQGAPASGYGYTF
TRBV5-1 | CASSLAGAGWQETQYF
TRBV7-9 | CASSLGQGSAEQFF
TRBV20-1 | CSATKGAYEQYF
TRBV4-2 | CASSPGMEQFF
TRBV27 | CASSFRGVGQFF
TRBV20-1 | CSAPRVLANTGELFF
TRBV24-1 | CATSGRGRPKDNEQFF
TRBV7-2 | CASRRRGNEQFF
TRBV27 | CASSFRWNYGYTF
TRBV5-6 | CASSWTGSNEQFF
TRBV5-6 | CASSLGGPNEQYF
TRBV6-2/TRBV6-3 | CASSSETAGPQHF
TRBV7-2 | CASSKTRLETQYF
TRBV4-3 | CASSQVPGEQPQHF
TRBV4-2 | CASSQERANQPQHF
TRBV6-1 | CASSRSPSGLAGAGEQFF
TRBV20-1 | CSARDRRRATGELFF
TRBV4-2 | CASSQDGRGQQPQHF
TRBV5-1 | CASSLRTGEGVLTF
TRBV5-1 | CASSLGTSNTDTQYF
TRBV11-2 | CASSSLRASRYEQFF
TRBV6-5 | CASSYGDRDSGELFF
TRBV4-2 | CASSQDRLGSGNTIYF
TRBV20-1 | CSQGGPDTQYF
TRBV5-1 | CASSLGQGTSQAFF
TRBV20-1 | CSASLAGYTGELFF
TRBV5-1 | CASSTDRGRVDYTF
TRBV20-1 | CSAPSIVKDTQYF
TRBV20-1 | CSATWGLEGNEQFF
TRBV20-1 | CSASRPSASIDTQYF
TRBV16 | CASSQPGEAFF
TRBV15 | CATSGTDLYGYTF
TRBV12-3/TRBV12-4 | CASSLDAGLQSEYF
TRBV7-2 | CASSQSGTSGYEQFF
TRBV6-1 | CASSGTAGGSYNEQFF
TRBV7-9 | CASSPPAGGRYEQYF
TRBV20-1 | CSARDRRLGAGGYTF
TRBV29-1 | CSARDGLNTEAFF
TRBV5-1 | CASSQQGAIYNEQFF
TRBV20-1 | CSARGGLPPDTQYF
TRBV6-1 | CASSEVNTDTQYF
TRBV15 | CATSRDRATKNIQYF
TRBV29-1 | CSVGQGAQSSTQYF